This T cell receptor beta chain appears in the sequencing data of a study of response to subunit inactivated influenza vaccine. TCRdb ran MiXCR on the RT-PCR reads and lists one entry per CDR3 protein. The profile covers approximately 200,000 distinct CDR3 sequences, with around 15% appearing a single time and roughly 26% taken by the ten largest. The CDR3 contains 14 residues. Germline-derived CDR1 and CDR2 are MGHRA and YSYEKL. Findings and caveats of the study: Few new T cells, the authors suggested, are recruited by each seasonal influenza vaccination.

This clonotype was detected many times. Its antigen is as yet unknown. One end of the junction is discordant with germline, which a read error may explain. This chain links TRBV4-1 with TRBJ2-1; 10 bases are a match to TRBD2. Sample: CD8+ T cells sorted from PBMCs, taken more than 4 days after vaccination. The TCR comes from a man aged 50 to 60 who received an inactivated influenza vaccine. The chain's CDR3 is CASSQVTSGAVSVF. CDR3 in DNA: TGCGCCAGCAGCCAAGTTACTAGCGGGGCCGTCTCGGTCTTC.